Described below is a single TCR beta chain sequence and its context. This clone has just a few counts. Its antigen is currently not known. There are no base qualities to consult, and no much larger clone falls within one base. The CDR3 regions of human TCRbeta chains were subjected to immunosequencing. As for the authors' bioinformatics: TCRs in the repertoires were compared against a reference library of SARS-CoV-2-specific TCRs that had been generated with the MIRA antigen-specificity platform. Breadth was defined as the fraction of unique TCRs that were SARS-CoV-2-associated. Depth was defined as the fraction of total T cells that were SARS-CoV-2-associated. Using the MIRA data, each spike-specific TCR was assigned both to the spike region to which the TCR was reactive and to a CD4 or CD8 class. Log10-transformed breadth and depth values were compared by one-way ANOVA with Sidak's multiple comparisons tests. Drawn from immuneACCESS, this table holds only the in-frame rearrangements with V and J called that TCRdb kept. Clones are partly lost; checked studies trace under half to an unresolved V gene and leave the rest unexplained. The V and J calls and clone size come from that table; D and trimming were worked out from the DNA. This sample is represented by 110,000 or so clones; 88% of them were singletons. Approximately 3.5% of the sample is held by the ten biggest clonotypes.

Trimming at the junction amounts to 4 bases on V and 1 base on J, and the germline ends lie 5 bases apart. The germline V gene gives CDR1 as SGHDT and CDR2 as YYEEEE. From its cysteine to its phenylalanine, the CDR3 spans 12 amino acids. CDR3 DNA is the only sequence kept; it has 36 bases, read in frame from the first base. This entry comes from a study of T cell responses to AZD1222 COVID-19 vaccine (TCRdb year 2021). Describing the broader study: A total of just over 230 trial participants underwent TCR sequencing, of whom under 220 had received two doses of AZD1222 and about 25 had received two doses of the MenACWY control vaccine. Trial participants were enrolled by age into subgroups of 18-55, 56-69 and 70-plus years, and roughly 150, 30 and 60 TCR-sequenced participants, respectively, were included in these subgroups.

The time point label here, explained by the study, means: about 28 days (+/-7) after the second vaccine dose. Because spike-specific TCR depth and breadth did not differ between the two schedules, AZD1222 recipients who got a second dose at roughly 4 weeks were pooled with those who got a second dose at roughly 12 weeks. The vaccinee samples were drawn from two UK trials, COV001 and COV002, one of which was a single-blind randomized controlled phase 2/3 trial testing AZD1222 (ChAdOx1 nCoV-19) in healthy adults. For TCRbeta chain sequencing, PBMC samples from trial participants were taken at day 0 and at day 28 after the second dose. On the study overall, not on this receptor specifically: A significant rise in spike-specific TCR breadth and depth was observed after two AZD1222 doses relative to day 0 and relative to MenACWY recipients. Vaccine-associated CD4 TCRs spanned the whole spike protein, with dominant responses in regions 160-218 and 743-854. Reportedly, close to half of the unique spike-specific TCRs recognized epitopes lying outside the regions that are mutated in the B.1.351 and B.1.1.7 variants. Most participants were white British and females outnumbered males, and the authors suggested that clonal diversity may have been underestimated. Conclusions about previously exposed vaccinees are limited because only 6 or 7 AZD1222 recipients were SARS-CoV-2 seropositive at baseline. Because no day 14 peak-response samples were available, the repertoires could be characterized only after the peak T cell response. The 56-69-year group was small, and its depth increase did not reach significance, likely because of low power.

Source: peripheral blood, taken 28 days after the second AZD1222 dose. This TCR was recovered from an adult who received the AZD1222 COVID-19 vaccine. Rearrangement joined TRBV5-6 to TRBJ1-1; no D gene is confidently identified. The CDR3 protein: CASSAQNTEAFF. In nucleotide form, the sequence is TGTGCCAGCAGCGCACAGAACACTGAAGCTTTCTTT.